The rows below give T cell receptor beta chains drawn from one sample of a study of a mutant IDH1 vaccine in newly diagnosed glioma. Libraries were prepared by immunoSEQ multiplex PCR; TCRdb keeps only in-frame clonotypes and omits some of them. The sample lists 30,000 to 40,000 clones, about four fifths occurring once. These receptors are not linked to any known antigen. The sequenced sample was PBMCs, obtained from a glioma patient whose treatment included an IDH1 peptide vaccine. The source of these receptors is a young woman with glioma. Each CDR3 is given with its conserved first and last residue. The order of the fields is J gene, clone size, V gene, D gene, CDR3 DNA, CDR3 protein. D genes are given only for firm matches. A clone size is listed for some rows: how often the clone was seen (once, few, many), or a class if it is expanded.

J gene: TRBJ2-3
clone size: .
V gene: TRBV7-2
D gene: .
CDR3 DNA: TGTGCCAGCAGGGGGGTAGTCACTAGCACAGATACGCAGTATTTT
CDR3 protein: CASRGVVTSTDTQYF

J gene: TRBJ2-5
clone size: .
V gene: TRBV27
D gene: .
CDR3 DNA: TGTGCCAGCAGTCTGCGACAGCTAGAGACCCAGTACTTC
CDR3 protein: CASSLRQLETQYF

J gene: TRBJ2-5
clone size: once
V gene: TRBV18
D gene: TRBD1
CDR3 DNA: TGTGCCAGCTCACGGGGACAGGGAGGTGGAGAGACCCAGTACTTC
CDR3 protein: CASSRGQGGGETQYF

J gene: TRBJ1-4
clone size: few
V gene: TRBV6-4
D gene: .
CDR3 DNA: TGTGCCAGCAGTGGCTTCCCGGGGGAAAAACTGTTTTTT
CDR3 protein: CASSGFPGEKLFF

J gene: TRBJ2-7
clone size: .
V gene: TRBV30
D gene: TRBD1
CDR3 DNA: TGTGCCTGGATGGCGCAAACAGGGGGCTTAGCCTACGAGCAGTACTTC
CDR3 protein: CAWMAQTGGLAYEQYF

J gene: TRBJ2-7
clone size: .
V gene: TRBV19
D gene: TRBD2
CDR3 DNA: TGTGCCAGTAGTATAGGACTAGCGGGAATCCATGGTTCCTACGAGCAGTACTTC
CDR3 protein: CASSIGLAGIHGSYEQYF

J gene: TRBJ2-3
clone size: few
V gene: TRBV7-8
D gene: TRBD2
CDR3 DNA: TGTGCCAGCAGCCCACGGGACTACACAGATACGCAGTATTTT
CDR3 protein: CASSPRDYTDTQYF

J gene: TRBJ2-3
clone size: .
V gene: TRBV19
D gene: TRBD2
CDR3 DNA: TGTGCCAGTAGTATCACTAGCGGGCGAGCTTCAGATACGCAGTATTTT
CDR3 protein: CASSITSGRASDTQYF

J gene: TRBJ2-1
clone size: once
V gene: TRBV6-1
D gene: TRBD2
CDR3 DNA: TGTGCCAGCAGCCTTAGCGGGAGGAATGAGCAGTTCTTC
CDR3 protein: CASSLSGRNEQFF

J gene: TRBJ2-2
clone size: .
V gene: TRBV7-8
D gene: .
CDR3 DNA: TGTGCCAGCAGTCTGAACCTGGGTTACACCGGGGAGCTGTTTTTT
CDR3 protein: CASSLNLGYTGELFF

J gene: TRBJ1-4
clone size: .
V gene: TRBV5-6
D gene: .
CDR3 DNA: TGTGCCAGCAGCTTCGACCGAGCAACTAATGAAAAACTGTTTTTT
CDR3 protein: CASSFDRATNEKLFF

J gene: TRBJ1-1
clone size: .
V gene: TRBV6-5
D gene: .
CDR3 DNA: TGTGCCAGCAGTTACAAACCTTGGGGGACTGAAGCTTTCTTT
CDR3 protein: CASSYKPWGTEAFF

J gene: TRBJ2-7
clone size: once
V gene: TRBV5-8
D gene: .
CDR3 DNA: TGTGCCAGCAGCGTACCTGGGCGATGGGCAAGCTCCTACGAGCAGTACTTC
CDR3 protein: CASSVPGRWASSYEQYF

J gene: TRBJ1-2
clone size: .
V gene: TRBV4-2
D gene: TRBD1
CDR3 DNA: TGTGCCAGCAGCCAAGACCCTTCTTCCGGGACAGGGGGCGGCTACACCTTC
CDR3 protein: CASSQDPSSGTGGGYTF

J gene: TRBJ2-7
clone size: .
V gene: TRBV4-2
D gene: TRBD2
CDR3 DNA: TGTGCCAGCAGCCAGGGGAGGGATTACGAGCAGTACTTC
CDR3 protein: CASSQGRDYEQYF

J gene: TRBJ2-7
clone size: .
V gene: TRBV4-2
D gene: TRBD1
CDR3 DNA: TGTGCCAGCAGCCAAGCAGCCGGGACAGGGTTAGCCTACGAGCAGTACTTC
CDR3 protein: CASSQAAGTGLAYEQYF

J gene: TRBJ1-2
clone size: .
V gene: TRBV27
D gene: .
CDR3 DNA: TGTGCCAGCAGTCCGTCCGGGGGCGGTAGCTATGGCTACACCTTC
CDR3 protein: CASSPSGGGSYGYTF

J gene: TRBJ2-7
clone size: .
V gene: TRBV5-6
D gene: TRBD2
CDR3 DNA: TGTGCCAGCAGCGGAGCGGGAGTGATACTCTACGAGCAGTACTTC
CDR3 protein: CASSGAGVILYEQYF

J gene: TRBJ1-2
clone size: once
V gene: TRBV19
D gene: .
CDR3 DNA: TGTGCCAGTAGTGACCCTCCTAACTATGGCTACACCTTC
CDR3 protein: CASSDPPNYGYTF

J gene: TRBJ1-2
clone size: few
V gene: TRBV4-2
D gene: .
CDR3 DNA: TGTGCCAGCAGCCAAGATACCAGGGGCTATGGCTACACCTTC
CDR3 protein: CASSQDTRGYGYTF

J gene: TRBJ1-2
clone size: .
V gene: TRBV6-5
D gene: TRBD1
CDR3 DNA: TGTGCCAGCAGTTACTCCACGACAGGGGGTGGCTACACCTTC
CDR3 protein: CASSYSTTGGGYTF

J gene: TRBJ2-2
clone size: .
V gene: TRBV11-3
D gene: .
CDR3 DNA: TGTGCCAGCAGGGGTCCGGAGGGGCTGTTTTTT
CDR3 protein: CASRGPEGLFF

J gene: TRBJ1-1
clone size: few
V gene: TRBV5-4
D gene: .
CDR3 DNA: TGTGCCAGCAGCTTGGAGGGGTTCCGTGAAGCTTTCTTT
CDR3 protein: CASSLEGFREAFF

J gene: TRBJ1-4
clone size: .
V gene: TRBV21-1
D gene: .
CDR3 DNA: TGTGCCAGCAGCCCCCAGAGGCAGGGGGCCTATTCAACTAATGAAAAACTGTTTTTT
CDR3 protein: CASSPQRQGAYSTNEKLFF

J gene: TRBJ2-1
clone size: once
V gene: TRBV2
D gene: .
CDR3 DNA: TGTGCCAGCAGTGAAGCGGCCGGCTACAATGAGCAGTTCTTC
CDR3 protein: CASSEAAGYNEQFF

J gene: TRBJ2-3
clone size: .
V gene: TRBV7-2
D gene: TRBD2
CDR3 DNA: TGTGCCAGCAGCTTAGAGCTAGCGGGAGGAGGTACGCAGTATTTT
CDR3 protein: CASSLELAGGGTQYF